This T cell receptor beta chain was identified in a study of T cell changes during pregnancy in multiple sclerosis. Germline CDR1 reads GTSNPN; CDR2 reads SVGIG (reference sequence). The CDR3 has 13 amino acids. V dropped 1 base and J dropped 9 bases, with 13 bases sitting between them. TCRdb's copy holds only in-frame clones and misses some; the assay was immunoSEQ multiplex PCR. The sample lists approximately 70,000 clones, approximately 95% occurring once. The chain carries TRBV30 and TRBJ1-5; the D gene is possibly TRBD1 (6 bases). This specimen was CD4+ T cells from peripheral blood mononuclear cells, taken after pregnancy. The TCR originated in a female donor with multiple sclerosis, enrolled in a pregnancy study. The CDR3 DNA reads TGTGCCTGGAGTGAGGGGGGGGCGAGGCCCCAGCATTTT. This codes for CAWSEGGARPQHF.